This T cell receptor (beta chain) came from a study of blood T cells in healthy people across ages. The overall study: There was about one barcoded beta molecule captured by template switching per two T cells.

With 5 bases removed from V and 4 bases from J, the gap between germline ends came to 14 bases. This CDR3 has 14 residues. Germline-derived CDR1 and CDR2 are SGHTA and FQGNSA. Per-sample yields of isolated PBMCs were at least 6 million. Using a J-beta primer mix together with a sample-barcoded 5' primer, a second PCR was run for roughly 6 to 11 cycles. TCRdb reprocessed the 5' RACE reads via MiXCR and lists one record per CDR3 protein. Among hundreds of thousands of distinct CDR3 sequences, about 43% were seen once, and the ten largest hold around 30%. A remark on this clonotype: No antigen is known for it.

Study observations and caveats: Any changes in expanded clonotypes were possibly confounded, as donor CMV status remained unknown.

Material for sequencing was blood. The chain joins TRBV7-2 to TRBJ1-2; perhaps TRBD1 as D (6 bases). The source is a man aged 80 or over in good health. CDR3 sequence reads: CASSTHRDGYGYTF. The CDR3 DNA reads TGTGCCAGCAGCACCCACAGGGATGGCTATGGCTACACCTTC.